The TCR beta chain under discussion was sequenced for a study of OX40 agonist ivuxolimab in advanced cancers. Data came from immunoSEQ multiplex PCR; TCRdb stores just in-frame clones and leaves some out. Of some 70,000 clones listed, around 86% are singletons. This clone was picked up one time. The investigators sampled blood at baseline, at cycle 4 day 1, and at cycle 7 day 1. This specimen consisted of CD4+ or CD8+ T cells sorted from blood, obtained in a trial of the OX40 agonist ivuxolimab. This clonotype was sampled from an adult with an advanced solid tumor such as melanoma, head and neck, liver or kidney cancer.

This chain's CDR3 is CASKGAGYTEAFF. Here the CDR3 DNA reads TGTGCCAGCAAGGGGGCCGGGTACACTGAAGCTTTCTTT. V usage is TRBV7-2 and J usage is TRBJ1-1; TRBD1 agrees at 7 bases. This CDR3 region has 13 residues. V trimming: 7 bases; J trimming: 3 bases; junction bases outside the gene matches: 5. The germline CDR1 and CDR2 sequences are SGHTA and FQGNSA.